Below, 18 T cell receptor beta chains from the same sample are listed, as sequenced in a study of T-cell reconstitution after alpha-beta-depleted transplantation in children. Unique molecular identifiers were incorporated when the TCRbeta library was constructed. Each CDR3 protein gets one entry after TCRdb re-called the PCR reads with MiXCR. In the table there are about 610,000 distinct CDR3 sequences, 8% to 11% of which are singletons. The sample in question was PBMCs from the stem cell graft donor, obtained from the stem cell graft. The source is a human donor who donated a stem cell graft to a child with acute myeloid leukemia.

This clonotype was seen only a few times. V and J are TRBV18 and TRBJ2-7, with D tentatively TRBD1 or TRBD2 (6 bases each). There are 18 residues in the CDR3. Trimming took 3 bases from V and 0 from J, leaving 21 bases between them. Germline CDR1 is KGHSH and CDR2 is LQKENI. This CDR3 is CASSPTPETGAGSYEQYF. CDR3 bases: TGTGCCAGCTCACCCACTCCAGAGACGGGGGCCGGCTCCTACGAGCAGTACTTC.

This clonotype was observed a handful of times. The chain combines TRBV4-2 with TRBJ2-2; the D gene is possibly TRBD2 (6 bases). V lost 2 bases to trimming and J lost 6 bases, with 13 bases between them. This CDR3 contains 15 residues. The germline CDR1 and CDR2 sequences are LGHNA and YNFKEQ. This chain's CDR3 is CASSQPGLSPGELFF. The CDR3 DNA follows: TGTGCCAGCAGCCAACCCGGACTATCCCCCGGGGAGCTGTTTTTT.

The chain couples TRBV5-6 to TRBJ1-2; D is perhaps TRBD1 (5 bases). The CDR3 has 13 residues. CDR1 and CDR2 (germline): SGHDT, YYEEEE. Trimming left V 8 bases short and J 7 bases short, with 18 bases between. The CDR3 sequence: CARGPGDGCGYTF. The CDR3 DNA reads TGTGCCAGGGGCCCCGGGGACGGCTGTGGCTACACCTTC.

This clonotype was observed many times. In DNA, the CDR3 is TGCAGTGCCCCACCCCTGGACAGGGCCAATTCACCCCTCCACTTT. Protein product: CSAPPLDRANSPLHF. The chain links TRBV20-1 to TRBJ1-6; TRBD1 aligns across 8 bases. CDR3 length: 15 amino acids. Germline values: CDR1 DFQATT, CDR2 SNEGSKA (reference sequence). The V and J ends lost 6 bases and 7 bases, in that order; junction bases with no gene match: 11.

Details on this clonotype: A much larger clone is a single base away; this may be a read error. The V gene is TRBV20-1, the J gene TRBJ2-3; 9 bases are a match to TRBD2. CDR1 is DFQATT, CDR2 SNEGSKA, per germline (reference sequence). The CDR3 spans 15 residues. The CDR3 reads CSARDHLAGIDRQYF. In nucleotides, the CDR3 is TGCAGTGCTAGAGATCACCTAGCGGGAATAGATAGGCAGTATTTT.

In its sample, this clonotype was seen a few times. The gene calls are TRBV29-1 and TRBJ2-3; no firm D call. Trimming took 5 bases from V and 8 from J, leaving 23 bases between them. Germline V CDR1 and CDR2: SQVTM, ANQGSEA. The CDR3 extends over 15 amino acids. CDR3 coding DNA: TGCAGCGTTCCTAACGTTGGGATCCCCGCTGGTACGCAGTATTTT. This sequence encodes CSVPNVGIPAGTQYF.

J is TRBJ2-1 and V is TRBV29-1; D possibly corresponds to TRBD2 (5 bases). V was cut by 1 base and J by 0 bases, with 7 bases left in between. The CDR3 has 14 residues. Looked up from germline, CDR1 is SQVTM and CDR2 is ANQGSEA. CDR3 in DNA: TGCAGCGTTGAAGGAGGGAACTCCTACAATGAGCAGTTCTTC. Protein product: CSVEGGNSYNEQFF.

As concerns this clonotype: A clone one base away is much larger, so this may be a read error. CDR3 nucleotides: TGTGCCAGCAATGCACGGACCAGTTACAATGAGCAGTTCTTC. This codes for CASNARTSYNEQFF. The rearrangement uses TRBV6-1 and TRBJ2-1; D is uncertain. V was clipped by 7 bases and J by 4 bases, with 14 bases between them. Germline V gene data show CDR1 as MNHNS and CDR2 as SASEGT. This CDR3 is 14 amino acids long.

The chain combines TRBV6-2 or TRBV6-3 with TRBJ2-3, with TRBD2 matching 10 bases. Germline CDR1 is MNHEY and CDR2 is SVGEGT. The CDR3 loop spans 14 amino acids. J gave up 4 bases and V 5 bases, and 3 bases lay outside the gene matches. The CDR3 nucleotides read TGTGCCAGCAGTAGGACTAGCGGACCAGATACGCAGTATTTT. This encodes CASSRTSGPDTQYF.

The chain carries TRBV24-1 and TRBJ2-7; TRBD1 matches 7 bases. The junction had 6 bases not matched to a gene; V was cut back by 9 bases and J by 2 bases. This CDR3 contains 13 residues. CDR1 and CDR2 from the germline V gene are KGHDR and SFDVKD. The CDR3 DNA reads TGTGCCACCGCCGGGACAGTAACCTACGAGCAGTACTTC. This encodes CATAGTVTYEQYF.

This clonotype was seen only a few times. The V call is TRBV7-2, the J call TRBJ2-3; 8 nucleotides align to TRBD2. This CDR3 comprises 16 residues. CDR1 and CDR2 from the germline V gene are SGHTA and FQGNSA. V lost 5 bases, J lost 0 bases, and 7 bases stayed unmatched. Here the CDR3 reads CASSARASGSTDTQYF. CDR3 DNA sequence: TGTGCCAGCAGCGCCCGGGCTAGCGGGAGCACAGATACGCAGTATTTT. Based on the CDR3 plus reference TRBV7-2 and TRBJ2-3, the full variable domain is GAGVSQSPSNKVTEKGKDVELRCDPISGHTALYWYRQSLGQGLEFLIYFQGNSAPDKSGLPSDRFSAERTGGSVSTLTIQRTQQEDSAVYLCASSARASGSTDTQYFGPGTRLTVL.

This clonotype was recorded many times. The chain couples TRBV24-1 to TRBJ2-3, with D possibly TRBD1 on 6 matching bases. Trimming took 0 bases from V and 3 from J, leaving 12 bases between them. From germline, CDR1 is KGHDR and CDR2 SFDVKD. The CDR3 length is 16 residues. Here the CDR3 DNA reads TGTGCCACCAGTGATTTGGGGGCGAGGGGGACAGATACGCAGTATTTT. It translates to CATSDLGARGTDTQYF.

Only a few counts were recorded for this clonotype. The chain has TRBV9 and TRBJ2-2, with D possibly matching TRBD2 (5 bases). V lost 3 bases and J lost 8, with 17 bases in between. The CDR3 runs 15 residues. CDR1 is SGDLS and CDR2 is YYNGEE in the germline V gene. The CDR3 region is CASSGGSDLTGELFF. Here the CDR3 DNA reads TGTGCCAGCAGCGGGGGTAGCGACCTCACTGGGGAGCTGTTTTTT.

V and J are TRBV24-1 and TRBJ2-1, with 9 bases matching TRBD1. Looked up from germline, CDR1 is KGHDR and CDR2 is SFDVKD. V was pared by 12 bases and J by 6 bases, with 8 bases of the junction left unmatched. The CDR3 has 13 amino acids. The CDR3 coding sequence is TGTGCCGCACAGGGGGCGCATGGCAATGAGCAGTTCTTC. Protein: CAAQGAHGNEQFF.

There are many counts of this clonotype. V and J are TRBV5-6 and TRBJ2-7; 7 positions agree with TRBD2. CDR1 and CDR2 from the germline V gene are SGHDT and YYEEEE. Trimming took 2 bases from V and 1 from J; bases not matched to a gene: 3. This CDR3 contains 14 residues. CDR3 residues: CASSFPSGSYEQYF. The CDR3 DNA follows: TGTGCCAGCAGCTTTCCTAGCGGATCCTACGAGCAGTACTTC.

This clonotype was counted between two and nine times. This rearrangement joins TRBV3-1 to TRBJ1-1; weak D call: TRBD1 (6 bases). CDR1 LGHDT and CDR2 YNNKEL come from the germline V gene (reference sequence). The V and J ends lost 2 bases and 1 base respectively, with 14 bases between them. The CDR3 covers 16 residues. The CDR3 reads CASSQPLQGKNTEAFF. In DNA form, the CDR3 reads TGTGCCAGCAGCCAACCCCTGCAGGGGAAGAACACTGAAGCTTTCTTT.

This clonotype has at least ten counts. This sequence joins TRBV7-9 and TRBJ2-7; no definite D call. Per the germline V gene, CDR1 is SEHNR and CDR2 is FQNEAQ (reference sequence). The V end lost 1 base, the J end lost 4 bases, and 5 bases lay between the germline ends. The CDR3 totals 12 residues. The DNA of the CDR3 is TGTGCCAGCAGCTTAGAAGCTTACGAGCAGTACTTC. This codes for CASSLEAYEQYF. The whole variable domain, remainder taken from reference TRBV7-9 and TRBJ2-7, is DTGVSQNPRHKITKRGQNVTFRCDPISEHNRLYWYRQTLGQGPEFLTYFQNEAQLEKSRLLSDRFSAERPKGSFSTLEIQRTEQGDSAMYLCASSLEAYEQYFGPGTRLTVT.

The V gene is TRBV7-2, the J gene TRBJ2-3; D call uncertain. The CDR3 extends over 12 amino acids. CDR1 and CDR2 (germline): SGHTA, FQGNSA. V was trimmed by 6 bases and J by 11 bases, leaving 15 bases between them. This CDR3 reads CASRGPAWEQYF. CDR3 nucleotide sequence: TGTGCCAGCAGAGGACCCGCGTGGGAGCAGTATTTT.